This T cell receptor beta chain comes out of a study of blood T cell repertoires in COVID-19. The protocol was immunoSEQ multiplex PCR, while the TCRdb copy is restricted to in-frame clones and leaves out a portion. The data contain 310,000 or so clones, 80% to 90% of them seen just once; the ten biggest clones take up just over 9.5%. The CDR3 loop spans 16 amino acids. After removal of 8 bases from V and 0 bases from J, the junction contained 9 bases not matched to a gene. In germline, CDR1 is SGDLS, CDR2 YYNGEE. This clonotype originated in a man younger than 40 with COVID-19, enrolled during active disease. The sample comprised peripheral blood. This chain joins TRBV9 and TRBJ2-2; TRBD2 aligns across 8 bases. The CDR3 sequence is CASSHQRGTNTGELFF. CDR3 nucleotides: TGTGCCAGTAGCCACCAGCGGGGGACGAACACCGGGGAGCTGTTTTTT.